The source of this TCR beta chain is a study of T cell responses to AZD1222 COVID-19 vaccine. Study in general: Second doses were pooled across both intervals (about 4 or about 12 weeks).

As to this clone: Antigen unknown.

Assay used: immunoSEQ multiplex PCR; TCRdb lists only in-frame clones, some missing. The sample yields about 110,000 clones, roughly 90% seen once. Study results and caveats: Possibly, clonal diversity was underestimated; donors were largely white British and included more females.

This CDR3 has 14 residues. Between the trimmed V and J ends, which lost 1 base and 0 bases, there was a span of 6 bases. Germline V gene data show CDR1 as SEHNR and CDR2 as FQNEAQ (reference sequence). This TCR came from an adult in good health. This chain connects TRBV7-9 to TRBJ1-2; D not certain. Sequences were derived from peripheral blood, sampled on day 0 of AZD1222 vaccination. The CDR3 coding sequence is TGTGCCAGCAGCTTAGAAGTAGCTAACTATGGCTACACCTTC. Amino acids: CASSLEVANYGYTF.